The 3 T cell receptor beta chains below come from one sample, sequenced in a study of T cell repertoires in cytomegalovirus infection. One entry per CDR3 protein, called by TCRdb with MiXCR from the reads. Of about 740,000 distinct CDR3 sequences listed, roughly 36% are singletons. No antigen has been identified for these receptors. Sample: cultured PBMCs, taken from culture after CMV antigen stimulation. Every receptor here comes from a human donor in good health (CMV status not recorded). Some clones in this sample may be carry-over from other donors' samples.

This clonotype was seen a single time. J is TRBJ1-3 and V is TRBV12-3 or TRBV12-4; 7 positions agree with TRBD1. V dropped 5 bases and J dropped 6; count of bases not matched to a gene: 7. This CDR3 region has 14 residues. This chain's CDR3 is CASSIRGLENTIYF. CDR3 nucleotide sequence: TGTGCCAGCAGTATTAGGGGGCTGGAAAACACCATATATTTT.

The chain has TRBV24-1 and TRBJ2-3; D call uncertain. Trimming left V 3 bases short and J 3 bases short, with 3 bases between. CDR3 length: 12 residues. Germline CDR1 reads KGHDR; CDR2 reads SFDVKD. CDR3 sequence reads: CATSDKTDTQYF. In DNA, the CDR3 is TGTGCCACCAGTGATAAAACAGATACGCAGTATTTT.

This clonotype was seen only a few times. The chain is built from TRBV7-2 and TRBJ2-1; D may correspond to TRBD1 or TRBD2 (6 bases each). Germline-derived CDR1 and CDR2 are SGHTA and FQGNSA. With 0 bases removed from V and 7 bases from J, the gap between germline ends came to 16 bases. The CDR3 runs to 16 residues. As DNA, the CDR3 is TGTGCCAGCAGCTTAGCGATACTGAGGGGGGTTAATGAGCAGTTCTTC. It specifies CASSLAILRGVNEQFF.